This T cell receptor (beta chain) originates from a study of T cell changes during pregnancy in multiple sclerosis. Method: immunoSEQ multiplex PCR; TCRdb's copy keeps in-frame clones and lacks some. The sample has roughly 35,000 clones; about nine tenths are singletons. V was clipped by 1 base and J by 8 bases; unmatched bases: 5. The CDR3 loop spans 16 amino acids. CDR1 LGHNA and CDR2 YSLEER come from the germline V gene. The sequences come from CD8+ T cells from peripheral blood mononuclear cells, collected after pregnancy. This receptor was identified in a female donor with multiple sclerosis, enrolled in a pregnancy study. V usage is TRBV4-3 and J usage is TRBJ2-1; 13 nucleotides line up with TRBD2. In DNA form, the CDR3 reads TGCGCCAGCAGCCAAGTTCTAGGACTAGCGGGGGATGAGCAGTTCTTC. It is translated as CASSQVLGLAGDEQFF.